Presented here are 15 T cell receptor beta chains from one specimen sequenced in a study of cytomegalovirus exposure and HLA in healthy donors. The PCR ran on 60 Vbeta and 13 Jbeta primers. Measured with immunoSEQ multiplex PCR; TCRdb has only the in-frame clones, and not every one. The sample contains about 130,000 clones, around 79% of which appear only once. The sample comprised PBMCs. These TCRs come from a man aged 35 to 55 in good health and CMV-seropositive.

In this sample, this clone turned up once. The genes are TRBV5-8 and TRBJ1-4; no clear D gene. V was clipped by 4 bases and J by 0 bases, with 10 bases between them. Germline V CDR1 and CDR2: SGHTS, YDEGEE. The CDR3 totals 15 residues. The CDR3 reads CASSRGPSTNEKLFF. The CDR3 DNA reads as TGTGCCAGCAGCCGAGGGCCTTCAACTAATGAAAAACTGTTTTTT.

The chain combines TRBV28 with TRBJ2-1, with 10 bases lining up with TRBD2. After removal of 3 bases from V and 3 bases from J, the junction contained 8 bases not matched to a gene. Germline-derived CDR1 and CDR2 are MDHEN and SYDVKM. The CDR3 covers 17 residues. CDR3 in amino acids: CASSFQPGLALYNEQFF. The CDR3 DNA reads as TGTGCCAGCAGTTTCCAACCGGGACTAGCGCTCTACAATGAGCAGTTCTTC.

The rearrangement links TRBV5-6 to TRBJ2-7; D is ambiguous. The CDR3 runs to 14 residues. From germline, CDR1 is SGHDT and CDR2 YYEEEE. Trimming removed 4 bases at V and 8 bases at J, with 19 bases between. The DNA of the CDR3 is TGTGCCAGCAGCGGAACCTACCGGAGCCTCCAGCAGTACTTC. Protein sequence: CASSGTYRSLQQYF.

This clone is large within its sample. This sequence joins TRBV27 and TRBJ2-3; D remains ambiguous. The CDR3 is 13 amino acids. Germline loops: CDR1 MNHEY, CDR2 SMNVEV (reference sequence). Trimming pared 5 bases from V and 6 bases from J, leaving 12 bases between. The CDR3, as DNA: TGTGCCAGCAGTCCGACTCTATGGGATACGCAGTATTTT. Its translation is CASSPTLWDTQYF.

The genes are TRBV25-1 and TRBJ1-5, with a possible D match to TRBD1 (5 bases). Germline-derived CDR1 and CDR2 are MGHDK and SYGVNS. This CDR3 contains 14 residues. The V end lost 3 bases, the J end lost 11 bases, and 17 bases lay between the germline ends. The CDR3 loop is CASSEGTRLGSQHF. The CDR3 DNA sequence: TGTGCCAGCAGTGAGGGGACTCGTCTGGGGTCCCAGCATTTT.

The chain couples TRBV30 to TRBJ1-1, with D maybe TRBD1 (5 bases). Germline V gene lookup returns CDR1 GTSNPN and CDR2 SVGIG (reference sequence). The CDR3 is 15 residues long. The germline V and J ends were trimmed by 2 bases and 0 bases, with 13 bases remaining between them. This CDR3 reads CAWSPQDDMNTEAFF. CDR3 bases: TGTGCCTGGAGTCCACAGGACGATATGAACACTGAAGCTTTCTTT. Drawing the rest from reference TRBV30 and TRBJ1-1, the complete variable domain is SQTIHQWPATLVQPVGSPLSLECTVEGTSNPNLYWYRQAAGRGLQLLFYSVGIGQISSEVPQNLSASRPQDRQFILSSKKLLLSDSGFYLCAWSPQDDMNTEAFFGQGTRLTVV.

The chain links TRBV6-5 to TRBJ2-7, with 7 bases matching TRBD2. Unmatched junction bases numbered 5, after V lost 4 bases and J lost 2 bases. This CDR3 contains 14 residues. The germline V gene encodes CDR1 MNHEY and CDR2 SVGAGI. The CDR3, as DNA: TGTGCCAGCAGTTGGGCTAGCGGAACCTACGAGCAGTACTTC. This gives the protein CASSWASGTYEQYF.

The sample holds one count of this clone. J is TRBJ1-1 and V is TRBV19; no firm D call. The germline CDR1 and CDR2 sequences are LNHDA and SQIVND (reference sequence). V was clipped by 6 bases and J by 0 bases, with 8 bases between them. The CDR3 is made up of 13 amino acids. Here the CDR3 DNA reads TGTGCCAGTAGCGTAACAGTGAACACTGAAGCTTTCTTT. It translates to CASSVTVNTEAFF.

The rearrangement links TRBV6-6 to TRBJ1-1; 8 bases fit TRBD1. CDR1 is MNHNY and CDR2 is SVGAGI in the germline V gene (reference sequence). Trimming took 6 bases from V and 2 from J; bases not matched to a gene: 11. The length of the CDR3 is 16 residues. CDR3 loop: CASRRSWTGQNTEAFF. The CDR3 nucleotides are TGTGCCAGCAGACGGAGTTGGACAGGGCAAAACACTGAAGCTTTCTTT.

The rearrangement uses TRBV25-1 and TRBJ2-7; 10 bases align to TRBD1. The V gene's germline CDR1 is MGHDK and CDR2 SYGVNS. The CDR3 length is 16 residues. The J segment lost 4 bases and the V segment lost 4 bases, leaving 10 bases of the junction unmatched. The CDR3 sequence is CASSGDRGPSVYEQYF. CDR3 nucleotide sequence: TGTGCCAGCAGTGGCGACAGGGGGCCGTCGGTTTACGAGCAGTACTTC.

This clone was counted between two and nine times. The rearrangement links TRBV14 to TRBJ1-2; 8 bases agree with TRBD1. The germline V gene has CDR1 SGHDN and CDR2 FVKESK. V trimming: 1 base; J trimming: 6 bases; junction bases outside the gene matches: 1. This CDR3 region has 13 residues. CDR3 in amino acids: CASSQAQGDGYTF. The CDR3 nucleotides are TGTGCCAGCAGCCAAGCACAGGGGGATGGCTACACCTTC. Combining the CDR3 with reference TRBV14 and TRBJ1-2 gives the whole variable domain EAGVTQFPSHSVIEKGQTVTLRCDPISGHDNLYWYRRVMGKEIKFLLHFVKESKQDESGMPNNRFLAERTGGTYSTLKVQPAELEDSGVYFCASSQAQGDGYTFGSGTRLTVV.

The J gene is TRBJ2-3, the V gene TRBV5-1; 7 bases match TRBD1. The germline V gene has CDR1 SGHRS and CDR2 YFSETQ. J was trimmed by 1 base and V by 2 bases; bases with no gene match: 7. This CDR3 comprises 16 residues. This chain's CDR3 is CASSFYRGRGTDTQYF. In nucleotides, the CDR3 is TGCGCCAGCAGCTTCTACAGGGGACGGGGCACAGATACGCAGTATTTT.

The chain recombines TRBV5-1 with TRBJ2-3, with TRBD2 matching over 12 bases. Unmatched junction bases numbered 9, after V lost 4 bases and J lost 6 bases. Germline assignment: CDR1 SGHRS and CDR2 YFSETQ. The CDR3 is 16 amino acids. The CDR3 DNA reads TGCGCCAGCAGCGTGACTAGCGGGAGATGGGCGGATACGCAGTATTTT. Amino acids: CASSVTSGRWADTQYF.

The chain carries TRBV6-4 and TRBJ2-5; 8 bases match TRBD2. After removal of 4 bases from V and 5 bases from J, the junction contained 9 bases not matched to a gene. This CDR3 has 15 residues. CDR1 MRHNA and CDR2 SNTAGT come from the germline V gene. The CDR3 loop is CASSVGAGVGETQYF. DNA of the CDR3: TGTGCCAGCAGTGTGGGAGCGGGAGTCGGGGAGACCCAGTACTTC.

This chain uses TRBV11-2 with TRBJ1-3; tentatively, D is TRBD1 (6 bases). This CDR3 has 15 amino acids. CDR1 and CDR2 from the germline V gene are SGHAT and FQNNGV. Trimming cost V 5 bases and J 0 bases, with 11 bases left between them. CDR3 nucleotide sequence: TGTGCCAGCAGCCCTCGGACAGCCTCTGGAAACACCATATATTTT. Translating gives CASSPRTASGNTIYF.